This T cell receptor (beta chain) came from a study of T cell changes during pregnancy in multiple sclerosis (dated by TCRdb to the late 2010s). Background for the entire study: In women with multiple sclerosis, the researchers looked at how the T cell repertoire shifted as pregnancy progressed.

About this clone: The target of this receptor is not known. No base qualities exist here, and no much larger clone lies one base off it.

Libraries came from the immunoSEQ multiplex PCR assay. The source is immuneACCESS, and TCRdb retained only in-frame sequences with V and J called. Part of the clones is not carried over; for the studies checked, unresolved V genes explain less than half of this, and the remainder is unexplained. A total of some 100,000 clones appear in this sample, approximately 91% of them only once. Of the sample, 3% to 3.5% is held by the ten largest clones. Between the V and J ends, shortened by 4 bases and 4 bases respectively, the junction contains 14 bases. From the germline V gene (reference sequence), CDR1 is MNHEY and CDR2 is SMNVEV. Inclusive of the bounding cysteine and phenylalanine, the CDR3 is 15 residues long. Just the 45-base CDR3 DNA is kept, in frame starting at base 1.

The chain was built from TRBV27 and TRBJ2-1; TRBD2 is a weak D gene call, 6 bases matching. The sequencing used peripheral blood, collected in the second trimester of pregnancy. The TCR originated in a female donor with multiple sclerosis, enrolled in a pregnancy study. The DNA sequence follows: TGTGCCAGCAGTTATCTACCGGGAGAATACAATGAGCAGTTCTTC. Translation gives CASSYLPGEYNEQFF.